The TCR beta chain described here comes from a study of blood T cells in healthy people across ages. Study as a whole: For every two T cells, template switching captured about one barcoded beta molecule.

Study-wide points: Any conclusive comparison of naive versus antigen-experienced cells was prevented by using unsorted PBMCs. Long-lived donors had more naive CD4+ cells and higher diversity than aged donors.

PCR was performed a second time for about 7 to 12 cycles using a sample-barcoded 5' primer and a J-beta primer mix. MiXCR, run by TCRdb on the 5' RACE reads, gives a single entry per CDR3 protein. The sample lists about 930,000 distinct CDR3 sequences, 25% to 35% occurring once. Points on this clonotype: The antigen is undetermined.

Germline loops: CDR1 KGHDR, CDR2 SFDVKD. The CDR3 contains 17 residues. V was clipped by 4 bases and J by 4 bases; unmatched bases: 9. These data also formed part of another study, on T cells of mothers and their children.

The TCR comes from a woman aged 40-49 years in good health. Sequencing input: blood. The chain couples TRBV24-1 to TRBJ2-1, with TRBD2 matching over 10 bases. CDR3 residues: CATSDRALSGGYNEQFF. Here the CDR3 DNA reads TGTGCCACCAGTGACAGGGCTCTTAGCGGGGGGTACAATGAGCAGTTCTTC.